Below, 25 T cell receptor beta chains from the same sample are listed, as sequenced in a study of memory CD8 T cells in hepatitis C reinfection. Time point described: late/post reinfection, 12 to 24 weeks after detection. TCR sequencing was done directly ex vivo on sorted cells, without expansion in vitro. Libraries were prepared by immunoSEQ multiplex PCR; TCRdb keeps only in-frame clonotypes and omits some of them. The table includes about 46,000 clones, about 88% detected once. Sequenced: naive CD8+ T cells sorted from blood. The origin of the receptors is a man younger than 30 with hepatitis C virus infection.

As for this clone: Other DNA sequences in the same sample also yield this CDR3. The chain is built from TRBV4-1 and TRBJ2-1, with TRBD2 identical over 11 bases. The CDR3 loop spans 15 amino acids. Germline loops: CDR1 MGHRA, CDR2 YSYEKL. The junction had 13 bases not matched to a gene; V was cut back by 8 bases and J by 10 bases. CDR3 protein: CASGSVAGGRNEQFF. The CDR3 DNA reads TGCGCCAGCGGCTCTGTAGCGGGAGGGCGGAACGAGCAGTTCTTC.

CDR3 loop: CASSLRTRRPENTEAFF. CDR3 DNA: TGTGCCAGCAGCCTCCGGACAAGAAGACCGGAGAACACTGAAGCTTTCTTT. This rearrangement joins TRBV11-2 to TRBJ1-1; a possible D gene is TRBD1 (5 bases). Trimming cost V 5 bases and J 1 base, with 20 bases left between them. CDR3 length: 17 amino acids. The germline V gene encodes CDR1 SGHAT and CDR2 FQNNGV.

The CDR3 bases are TGTGCCACTAAGACAGGTATCGAAGATGAGCAGTTCTTC. Translating it yields CATKTGIEDEQFF. V usage is TRBV27 and J usage is TRBJ2-1, with D tentatively TRBD1 (6 bases). The CDR3 runs 13 residues. Germline V gene lookup returns CDR1 MNHEY and CDR2 SMNVEV (reference sequence). V lost 10 bases and J lost 8, with 18 bases in between.

This clone has just a few counts. The J gene is TRBJ2-7, the V gene TRBV6-6; 7 bases are shared with TRBD1. Germline CDR1 reads MNHNY; CDR2 reads SVGAGI (reference sequence). There are 14 residues in the CDR3. J lost 5 bases, V lost 7 bases, and 11 bases had no gene match. The CDR3 nucleotides are TGTGCCAGCACCCCGACAGGGAGTGATCACGAGCAGTACGTC. Translated, it gives CASTPTGSDHEQYV.

The chain combines TRBV4-1 with TRBJ2-7; 7 bases line up with TRBD1. The CDR3 loop spans 15 amino acids. Trimming removed 4 bases from V and 0 bases from J; junction bases left unmatched: 6. Germline CDR1 MGHRA, CDR2 YSYEKL. Here the CDR3 DNA reads TGCGCCAGCAGCCGCCTGACAGGGAGCTCCTACGAGCAGTACTTC. Its protein product is CASSRLTGSSYEQYF.

The CDR3 spells CASRRETGELFF. The CDR3 coding sequence is TGTGCCAGCAGAAGAGAGACCGGGGAGCTGTTTTTT. This chain connects TRBV7-9 to TRBJ2-2; no clear D gene. Deletions cut 6 bases from V and 5 bases from J, with 7 bases between. The V gene's germline CDR1 is SEHNR and CDR2 FQNEAQ (reference sequence). The CDR3 spans 12 residues.

The gene calls are TRBV27 and TRBJ2-2, with D tentatively TRBD2 (5 bases). The CDR3 is 14 amino acids. Trimming took off 3 bases at V and 6 bases at J, with 11 bases between the two ends. CDR1 is MNHEY, CDR2 SMNVEV, per germline (reference sequence). The CDR3 here is CASSFLGGAGELFF. The CDR3 nucleotides read TGTGCCAGCAGTTTTTTAGGAGGCGCCGGGGAGCTGTTTTTT.

The rearrangement joins TRBV7-9 to TRBJ2-5; D is unresolved. The assigned J gene may be wrong: the sequence end matches TRBJ2-7 better. The germline gives CDR1 SEHNR, CDR2 FQNEAQ (reference sequence). The CDR3 loop spans 14 amino acids. The CDR3 protein is CASSFSGQAYEQYF. CDR3 DNA sequence: TGTGCCAGCAGCTTTAGTGGGCAGGCCTACGAGCAGTACTTC.

This rearrangement joins TRBV10-3 to TRBJ1-6, with 7 bases lining up with TRBD1. V shed 4 bases, J shed 8 bases, and the junction held 8 bases outside the gene matches. Germline V gene data show CDR1 as ENHRY and CDR2 as SYGVKD. The CDR3 has 15 residues. CDR3 protein: CAISGGDSDDSPLHF. In DNA, the CDR3 is TGTGCCATCAGTGGGGGGGACAGCGATGATTCACCCCTCCACTTT.

The J gene is TRBJ2-5, the V gene TRBV5-6; D may be TRBD1 (6 bases). V was pared by 3 bases and J by 5 bases, with 8 bases between. This CDR3 is built from 12 residues. Germline V gene lookup returns CDR1 SGHDT and CDR2 YYEEEE. The CDR3 protein is CASSSGEETQYF. The DNA for the CDR3 is TGTGCCAGCAGCTCAGGGGAGGAGACCCAGTACTTC.

The gene calls are TRBV29-1 and TRBJ1-3; maybe TRBD1 (5 bases). The V end was cut by 6 bases, the J end by 1 base, with 16 bases between. Germline lookup yields CDR1 SQVTM and CDR2 ANQGSEA. The CDR3 is made up of 15 amino acids. This CDR3 reads CSVVPAGSSGNTIYF. CDR3 sequence (DNA): TGCAGCGTCGTTCCCGCAGGGTCTTCTGGAAACACCATATATTTT.

The J gene is TRBJ2-7, the V gene TRBV5-1; 10 bases align to TRBD1. There are 17 residues in the CDR3. CDR1 and CDR2 (germline): SGHRS, YFSETQ. The V and J ends lost 0 bases and 5 bases, in that order; junction bases with no gene match: 11. CDR3 residues: CASSLAASGTGVHEQYF. DNA of the CDR3: TGCGCCAGCAGCTTGGCCGCCTCCGGGACAGGGGTCCACGAGCAGTACTTC. Full variable domain (missing parts from reference TRBV5-1 and TRBJ2-7): KAGVTQTPRYLIKTRGQQVTLSCSPISGHRSVSWYQQTPGQGLQFLFEYFSETQRNKGNFPGRFSGRQFSNSRSEMNVSTLELGDSALYLCASSLAASGTGVHEQYFGPGTRLTVT.

Only one count was recorded for this clone. Other DNA sequences within the sample encode an identical CDR3. This chain links TRBV27 with TRBJ1-1; TRBD1 agrees at 7 bases. This CDR3 region has 14 residues. The V segment lost 3 bases and the J segment 1 base; nucleotides outside the gene matches: 2. Germline V gene lookup returns CDR1 MNHEY and CDR2 SMNVEV (reference sequence). CDR3 amino acids: CASSFGTANTEAFF. In nucleotides, the CDR3 is TGTGCCAGCAGTTTCGGGACAGCGAACACTGAAGCTTTCTTT.

The chain joins TRBV27 to TRBJ1-2, with 7 bases lining up with TRBD1. CDR3 length: 14 residues. V shed 6 bases, J shed 1 base, and the junction held 5 bases outside the gene matches. CDR1 and CDR2 from the germline V gene are MNHEY and SMNVEV (reference sequence). CDR3 coding DNA: TGTGCCAGCAGCCCAACAGGGGATAACTATGGCTACACCTTC. It yields the protein CASSPTGDNYGYTF.

A single count supports this clone. This sequence joins TRBV4-3 and TRBJ2-1; TRBD2 matches 8 bases. J gave up 4 bases and V 0 bases, and 5 bases lay outside the gene matches. This CDR3 is 16 amino acids long. Per the germline V gene, CDR1 is LGHNA and CDR2 is YSLEER. CDR3 protein: CASSQDPGGGYNEQFF. Here the CDR3 DNA reads TGCGCCAGCAGCCAAGATCCCGGGGGGGGATACAATGAGCAGTTCTTC.

The genes are TRBV21-1 and TRBJ1-5. TRBV21-1 is a recognized pseudogene. This CDR3 comprises 16 residues. The CDR3 nucleotides read TGTGCCAGCAGCAAACCCCACTGGACGGACTATCAGCCCCAGCATTTT. Protein sequence: CASSKPHWTDYQPQHF.

The chain uses TRBV5-1 and TRBJ2-1; 7 bases are a match to TRBD2. CDR1 is SGHRS and CDR2 is YFSETQ in the germline V gene. V lost 1 base, J lost 7 bases, and 8 bases stayed unmatched. The CDR3 is made up of 15 amino acids. CDR3 DNA: TGCGCCAGCAGCTTGATGATAGCGGGTGAGAATGAGCAGTTCTTC. Translation: CASSLMIAGENEQFF.

This chain joins TRBV28 and TRBJ1-2; D uncertain. Germline V gene data show CDR1 as MDHEN and CDR2 as SYDVKM. This CDR3 comprises 13 residues. The V end lost 3 bases, the J end lost 3 bases, and 8 bases lay between the germline ends. In nucleotides, the CDR3 is TGTGCCAGCAGTTTGGAGATATACTATGGCTACACCTTC. This encodes CASSLEIYYGYTF.

Only a few counts were recorded for this clone. This chain links TRBV27 with TRBJ2-2; a possible D gene is TRBD1 (6 bases). Trimming took 8 bases from V and 4 from J, leaving 14 bases between them. Germline V CDR1 and CDR2: MNHEY, SMNVEV (reference sequence). The CDR3 totals 14 residues. The CDR3 sequence: CASGEQGFTGELFF. CDR3 nucleotide sequence: TGTGCCAGCGGGGAACAGGGTTTCACCGGGGAGCTGTTTTTT.

The gene calls are TRBV27 and TRBJ1-1, with a weak D call TRBD1 (6 bases). CDR1 and CDR2 (germline): MNHEY, SMNVEV (reference sequence). CDR3 length equals 15 residues. V lost 6 bases and J lost 0, with 14 bases in between. The CDR3 DNA reads TGTGCCAGCAGCATTACGGGACATATGAACACTGAAGCTTTCTTT. Encoded protein: CASSITGHMNTEAFF.

This chain's CDR3 is CASSLLAESYNEQFF. The CDR3 coding sequence is TGTGCCAGCAGTCTACTAGCGGAGTCCTACAATGAGCAGTTCTTC. This chain uses TRBV6-5 with TRBJ2-1; 8 positions match TRBD2. Germline V gene data show CDR1 as MNHEY and CDR2 as SVGAGI. This CDR3 has 15 amino acids. With 5 bases clipped from V and 1 base from J, the junction kept 4 bases outside the gene matches.

V gene TRBV9 combines with J gene TRBJ2-1, with 13 nucleotides matching TRBD2. This CDR3 is 16 amino acids long. With 0 bases clipped from V and 4 bases from J, the junction kept 1 base outside the gene matches. Germline assignment: CDR1 SGDLS and CDR2 YYNGEE. The CDR3 region has the DNA TGTGCCAGCAGCGTAGGGACTAGCGGGGGTTACAATGAGCAGTTCTTC. It yields the protein CASSVGTSGGYNEQFF. The whole variable domain, filled in from reference TRBV9 and TRBJ2-1, reads DSGVTQTPKHLITATGQRVTLRCSPRSGDLSVYWYQQSLDQGLQFLIQYYNGEERAKGNILERFSAQQFPDLHSELNLSSLELGDSALYFCASSVGTSGGYNEQFFGPGTRLTVL.

The CDR3 region has the DNA TGTGCCAGCAGCTGGACTAGCGGGAAAGGGAATGAGCAGTTCTTC. It specifies CASSWTSGKGNEQFF. V usage is TRBV7-2 and J usage is TRBJ2-7, with 12 bases fitting TRBD2. The last part of the DNA fits TRBJ2-1 better; the J call may be wrong. The length of the CDR3 is 15 residues. Germline V CDR1 and CDR2: SGHTA, FQGNSA.

The chain links TRBV6-5 to TRBJ2-5; the match to TRBD1 covers 7 bases. Germline V gene data show CDR1 as MNHEY and CDR2 as SVGAGI. J gave up 5 bases and V 2 bases, and 8 bases lay outside the gene matches. This CDR3 is built from 15 residues. This CDR3 is CASSYQGQAMETQYF. The CDR3 DNA follows: TGTGCCAGCAGTTACCAAGGACAGGCAATGGAGACCCAGTACTTC.

The DNA of the CDR3 is TGTGCCAGCAGTTTAATCGGGAGCTCTGGAAACACCATATATTTT. This encodes CASSLIGSSGNTIYF. The chain joins TRBV28 to TRBJ1-3; D unclear. CDR1 MDHEN and CDR2 SYDVKM come from the germline V gene. V lost 2 bases, J lost 0 bases, and 8 bases lay in between. CDR3 size: 15 residues. Full variable domain (outside the CDR3, taken from reference TRBV28 and TRBJ1-3): DVKVTQSSRYLVKRTGEKVFLECVQDMDHENMFWYRQDPGLGLRLIYFSYDVKMKEKGDIPEGYSVSREKKERFSLILESASTNQTSMYLCASSLIGSSGNTIYFGEGSWLTVV.